This TCR beta chain is from a study of T cell changes during pregnancy in multiple sclerosis. Produced via immunoSEQ multiplex PCR; TCRdb's table is partial and in-frame only. This table holds approximately 61,000 clones, under 95% found once. Sequences were derived from peripheral blood, sampled after pregnancy. The source of this sequence is a female donor in good health, enrolled as a control in a pregnancy study.

The DNA for the CDR3 is TGCAGCGTTGAAGGGGAGGACATCCAAGAGACCCAGTACTTC. It specifies CSVEGEDIQETQYF. The gene calls are TRBV29-1 and TRBJ2-5; weak D call: TRBD2 (6 bases). Germline lookup yields CDR1 SQVTM and CDR2 ANQGSEA. V dropped 1 base and J dropped 1 base, with 10 bases sitting between them. The CDR3 has 14 amino acids.